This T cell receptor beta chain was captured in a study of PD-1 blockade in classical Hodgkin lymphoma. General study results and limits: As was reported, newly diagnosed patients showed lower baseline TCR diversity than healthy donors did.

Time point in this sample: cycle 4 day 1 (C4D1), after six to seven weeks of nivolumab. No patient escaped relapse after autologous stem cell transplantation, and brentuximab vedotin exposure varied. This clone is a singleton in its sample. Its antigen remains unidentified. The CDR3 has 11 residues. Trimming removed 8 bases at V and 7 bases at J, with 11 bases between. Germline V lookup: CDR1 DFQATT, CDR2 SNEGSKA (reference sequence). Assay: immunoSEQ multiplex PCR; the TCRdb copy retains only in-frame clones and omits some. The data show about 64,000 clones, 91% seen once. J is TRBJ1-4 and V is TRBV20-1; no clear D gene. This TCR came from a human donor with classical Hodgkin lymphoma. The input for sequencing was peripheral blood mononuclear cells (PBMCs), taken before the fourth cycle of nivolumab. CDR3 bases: TGCAGTATCAGGAGCCTTGAAAAACTGTTTTTT. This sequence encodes CSIRSLEKLFF.